Listed below are T cell receptor beta chains from one sample, sequenced in a study of T cell responses to AZD1222 COVID-19 vaccine. TCRdb's table, derived via immunoSEQ multiplex PCR, lists solely in-frame clones and lacks some. Of over 110,000 clones listed, 85% to 90% are singletons. The input for sequencing was peripheral blood, taken 28 days after the second AZD1222 dose. The receptors were sampled from an adult who received the AZD1222 COVID-19 vaccine. CDR3s include the opening cysteine and the closing phenylalanine or tryptophan. A D gene is named only where the DNA matches it firmly.

d_call: -; j_call: TRBJ1-1; v_call: TRBV10-3; cdr3_aa: CAITRTDMNTEAFF
d_call: -; j_call: TRBJ1-3; v_call: TRBV5-1; cdr3_aa: CASSLGVTSGNTIYF
d_call: -; j_call: TRBJ2-1; v_call: TRBV7-9; cdr3_aa: CASSLVLRSSYNEQFF
d_call: -; j_call: TRBJ1-6; v_call: TRBV6-5; cdr3_aa: CASSSDRNYNSPLHF
d_call: -; j_call: TRBJ1-1; v_call: TRBV5-6; cdr3_aa: CASLYYGVWNTEAFF
d_call: -; j_call: TRBJ1-1; v_call: TRBV11-2; cdr3_aa: CASSLAPLLNTEAFF
d_call: -; j_call: TRBJ2-2; v_call: TRBV30; cdr3_aa: CAWSGTNTGELFF
d_call: -; j_call: TRBJ1-5; v_call: TRBV19; cdr3_aa: CASSIGGRAYNQPQHF
d_call: -; j_call: TRBJ2-2; v_call: TRBV4-1; cdr3_aa: CASSPGESGRELFF
d_call: -; j_call: TRBJ1-2; v_call: TRBV28; cdr3_aa: CASSLGHPLGYTF
d_call: TRBD1; j_call: TRBJ1-2; v_call: TRBV9; cdr3_aa: CASSETGVGGYTF
d_call: TRBD1; j_call: TRBJ2-7; v_call: TRBV5-1; cdr3_aa: CASSLMGTETYEQYF
d_call: -; j_call: TRBJ2-3; v_call: TRBV5-6; cdr3_aa: CASSLGLGDTDTQYF
d_call: TRBD1; j_call: TRBJ1-5; v_call: TRBV7-3; cdr3_aa: CASSSTGGNNQPQHF
d_call: -; j_call: TRBJ2-6; v_call: TRBV6-4; cdr3_aa: CASSDSMEGNSGANVLTF
d_call: -; j_call: TRBJ1-4; v_call: TRBV28; cdr3_aa: CASSFEQSNEKLFF